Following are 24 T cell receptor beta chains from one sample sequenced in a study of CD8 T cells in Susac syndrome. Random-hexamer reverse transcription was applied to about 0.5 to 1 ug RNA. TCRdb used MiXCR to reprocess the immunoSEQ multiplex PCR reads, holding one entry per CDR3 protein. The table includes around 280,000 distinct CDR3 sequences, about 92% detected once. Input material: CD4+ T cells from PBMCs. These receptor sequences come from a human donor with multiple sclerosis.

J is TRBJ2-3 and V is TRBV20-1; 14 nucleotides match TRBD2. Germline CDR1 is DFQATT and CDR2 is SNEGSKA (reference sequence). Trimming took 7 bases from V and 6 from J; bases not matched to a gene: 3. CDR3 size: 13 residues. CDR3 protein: CSGGLAGEDTQYF. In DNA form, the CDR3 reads TGCAGTGGGGGACTAGCGGGAGAGGATACGCAGTATTTT.

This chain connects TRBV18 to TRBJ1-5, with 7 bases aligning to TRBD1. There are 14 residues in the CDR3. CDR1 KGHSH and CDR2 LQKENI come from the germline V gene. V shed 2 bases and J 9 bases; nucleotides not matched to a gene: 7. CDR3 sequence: CASSPDRQGVPQHF. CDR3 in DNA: TGTGCCAGCTCACCAGATAGACAGGGAGTGCCCCAGCATTTT.

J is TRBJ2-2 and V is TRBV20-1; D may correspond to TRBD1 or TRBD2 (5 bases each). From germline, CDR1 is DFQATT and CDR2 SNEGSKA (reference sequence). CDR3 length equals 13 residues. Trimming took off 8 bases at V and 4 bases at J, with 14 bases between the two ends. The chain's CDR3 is CSTPGTTTGELFF. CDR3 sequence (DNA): TGCAGTACCCCCGGGACCACCACCGGGGAGCTGTTTTTT.

CDR3 DNA: TGTGCCAGCAGTCTCGGGAGCCACAATCAGCCCCAGCATTTT. This gives the protein CASSLGSHNQPQHF. The chain links TRBV28 to TRBJ1-5; D unresolved. Germline V gene sequence: CDR1 MDHEN, CDR2 SYDVKM. The CDR3 spans 14 residues. The V and J ends lost 5 bases and 3 bases respectively, with 11 bases between them.

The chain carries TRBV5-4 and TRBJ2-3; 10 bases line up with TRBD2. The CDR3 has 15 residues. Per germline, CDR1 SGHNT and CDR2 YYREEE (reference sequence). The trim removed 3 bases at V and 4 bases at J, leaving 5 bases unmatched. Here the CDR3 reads CASSSQRGGADTQYF. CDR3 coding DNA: TGTGCCAGCAGCTCCCAGCGGGGGGGCGCAGATACGCAGTATTTT. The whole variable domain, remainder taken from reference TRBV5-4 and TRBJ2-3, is ETGVTQSPTHLIKTRGQQVTLRCSSQSGHNTVSWYQQALGQGPQFIFQYYREEENGRGNFPPRFSGLQFPNYSSELNVNALELDDSALYLCASSSQRGGADTQYFGPGTRLTVL.

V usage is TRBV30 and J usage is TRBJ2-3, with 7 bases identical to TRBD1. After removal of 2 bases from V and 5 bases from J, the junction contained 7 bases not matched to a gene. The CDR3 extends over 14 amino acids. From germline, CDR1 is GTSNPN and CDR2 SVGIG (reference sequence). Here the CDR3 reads CAWSLNRGQDTQYF. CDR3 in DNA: TGTGCCTGGAGTCTTAACAGGGGTCAAGATACGCAGTATTTT.

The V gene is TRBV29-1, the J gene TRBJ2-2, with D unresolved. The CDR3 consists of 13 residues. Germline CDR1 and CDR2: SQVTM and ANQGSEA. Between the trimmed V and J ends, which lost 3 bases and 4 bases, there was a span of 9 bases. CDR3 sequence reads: CSVDLRGTGELFF. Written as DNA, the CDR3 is TGCAGCGTTGACCTCCGAGGCACCGGGGAGCTGTTTTTT.

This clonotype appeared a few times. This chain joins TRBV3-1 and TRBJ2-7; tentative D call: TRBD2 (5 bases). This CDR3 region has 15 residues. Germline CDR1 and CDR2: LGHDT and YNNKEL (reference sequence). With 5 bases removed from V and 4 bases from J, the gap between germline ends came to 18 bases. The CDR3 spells CASSKRPSRGYEQYF. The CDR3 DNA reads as TGTGCCAGCAGCAAGAGACCCTCAAGAGGGTACGAGCAGTACTTC.

The CDR3 protein is CAWKFGVNTEAFF. The CDR3 coding sequence is TGTGCCTGGAAGTTCGGGGTGAACACTGAAGCTTTCTTT. The gene calls are TRBV30 and TRBJ1-1; no firm D call. Trimming left V 4 bases short and J 0 bases short, with 9 bases between. The germline CDR1 and CDR2 sequences are GTSNPN and SVGIG (reference sequence). CDR3 length: 13 residues.

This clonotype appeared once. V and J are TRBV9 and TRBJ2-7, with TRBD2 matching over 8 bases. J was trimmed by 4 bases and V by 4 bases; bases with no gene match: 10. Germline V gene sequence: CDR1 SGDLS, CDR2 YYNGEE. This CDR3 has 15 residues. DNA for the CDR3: TGTGCCAGCAGCCGGGGGGGGGACAAGAAATACGAGCAGTACTTC. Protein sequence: CASSRGGDKKYEQYF. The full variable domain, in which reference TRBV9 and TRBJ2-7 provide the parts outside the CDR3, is DSGVTQTPKHLITATGQRVTLRCSPRSGDLSVYWYQQSLDQGLQFLIQYYNGEERAKGNILERFSAQQFPDLHSELNLSSLELGDSALYFCASSRGGDKKYEQYFGPGTRLTVT.

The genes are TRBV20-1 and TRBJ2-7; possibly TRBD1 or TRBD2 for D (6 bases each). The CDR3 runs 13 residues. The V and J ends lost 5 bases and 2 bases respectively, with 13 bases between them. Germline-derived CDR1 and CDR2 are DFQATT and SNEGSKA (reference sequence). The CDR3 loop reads CSAQQGGPYEQYF. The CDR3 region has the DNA TGCAGTGCTCAACAGGGAGGACCCTACGAGCAGTACTTC.

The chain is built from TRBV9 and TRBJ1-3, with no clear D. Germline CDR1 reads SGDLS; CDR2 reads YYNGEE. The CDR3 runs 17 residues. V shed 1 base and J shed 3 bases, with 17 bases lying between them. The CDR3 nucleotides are TGTGCCAGCAGCGTAACCCCGAACCAATTCCTTGGAAACACCATATATTTT. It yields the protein CASSVTPNQFLGNTIYF.

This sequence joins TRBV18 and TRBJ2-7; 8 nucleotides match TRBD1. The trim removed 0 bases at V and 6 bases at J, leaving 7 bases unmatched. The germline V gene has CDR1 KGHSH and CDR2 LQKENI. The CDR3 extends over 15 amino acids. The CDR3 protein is CASSPPGQGLGEQYF. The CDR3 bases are TGTGCCAGCTCACCACCTGGACAGGGTCTGGGCGAGCAGTACTTC.

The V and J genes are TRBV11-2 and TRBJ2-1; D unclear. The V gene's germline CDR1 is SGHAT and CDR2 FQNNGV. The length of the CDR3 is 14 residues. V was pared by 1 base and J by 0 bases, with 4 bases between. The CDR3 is CASSLAVSYNEQFF. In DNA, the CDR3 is TGTGCCAGCAGCTTAGCTGTCTCCTACAATGAGCAGTTCTTC.

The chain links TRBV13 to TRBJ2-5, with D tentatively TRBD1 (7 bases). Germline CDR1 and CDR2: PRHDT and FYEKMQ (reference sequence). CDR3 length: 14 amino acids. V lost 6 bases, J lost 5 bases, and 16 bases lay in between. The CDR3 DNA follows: TGTGCCAGCAGTCACGGCAGGGGGAGGGAGACCCAGTACTTC. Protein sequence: CASSHGRGRETQYF.

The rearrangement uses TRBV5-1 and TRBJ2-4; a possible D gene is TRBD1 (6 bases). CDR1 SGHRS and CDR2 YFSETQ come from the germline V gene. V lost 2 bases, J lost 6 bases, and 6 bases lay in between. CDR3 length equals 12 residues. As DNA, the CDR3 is TGCGCCAGCAGCTTACAGGGAAACATTCAGTACTTC. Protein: CASSLQGNIQYF.

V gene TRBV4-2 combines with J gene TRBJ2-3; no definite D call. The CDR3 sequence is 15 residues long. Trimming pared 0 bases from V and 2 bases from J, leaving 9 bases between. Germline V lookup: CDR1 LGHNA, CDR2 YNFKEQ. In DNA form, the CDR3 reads TGTGCCAGCAGCCAAGAGTGGGCGACCACAGATACGCAGTATTTT. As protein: CASSQEWATTDTQYF.

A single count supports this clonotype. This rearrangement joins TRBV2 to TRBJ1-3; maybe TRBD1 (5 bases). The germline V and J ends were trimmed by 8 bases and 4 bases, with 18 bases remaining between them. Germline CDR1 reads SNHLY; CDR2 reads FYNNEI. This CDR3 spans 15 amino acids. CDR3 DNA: TGTGCCAGCCAAGGGATTGACAGCGTCGGAAACACCATATATTTT. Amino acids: CASQGIDSVGNTIYF. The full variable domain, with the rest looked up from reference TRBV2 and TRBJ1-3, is EPEVTQTPSHQVTQMGQEVILRCVPISNHLYFYWYRQILGQKVEFLVSFYNNEISEKSEIFDDQFSVERPDGSNFTLKIRSTKLEDSAMYFCASQGIDSVGNTIYFGEGSWLTVV.

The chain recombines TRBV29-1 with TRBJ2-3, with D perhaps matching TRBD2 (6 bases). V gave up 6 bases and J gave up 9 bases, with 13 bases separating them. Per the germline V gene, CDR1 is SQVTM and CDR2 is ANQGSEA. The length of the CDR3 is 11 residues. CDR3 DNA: TGCAGCGTGGAGGAGGGGTGGACGCAGTATTTT. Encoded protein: CSVEEGWTQYF.

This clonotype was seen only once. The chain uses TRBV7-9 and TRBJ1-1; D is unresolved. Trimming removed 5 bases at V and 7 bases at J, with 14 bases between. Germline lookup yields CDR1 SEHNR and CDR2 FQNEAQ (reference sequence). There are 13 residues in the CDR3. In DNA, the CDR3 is TGTGCCAGCAGCCTGGGCACAGCAAATGAAGCTTTCTTT. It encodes CASSLGTANEAFF. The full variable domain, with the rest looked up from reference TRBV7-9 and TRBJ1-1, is DTGVSQNPRHKITKRGQNVTFRCDPISEHNRLYWYRQTLGQGPEFLTYFQNEAQLEKSRLLSDRFSAERPKGSFSTLEIQRTEQGDSAMYLCASSLGTANEAFFGQGTRLTVV.

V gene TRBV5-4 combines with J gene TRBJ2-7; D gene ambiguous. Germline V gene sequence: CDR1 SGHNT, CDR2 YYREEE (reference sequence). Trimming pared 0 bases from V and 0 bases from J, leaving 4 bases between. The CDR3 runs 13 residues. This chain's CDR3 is CASSLEYSYEQYF. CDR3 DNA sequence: TGTGCCAGCAGCTTGGAGTACTCCTACGAGCAGTACTTC.

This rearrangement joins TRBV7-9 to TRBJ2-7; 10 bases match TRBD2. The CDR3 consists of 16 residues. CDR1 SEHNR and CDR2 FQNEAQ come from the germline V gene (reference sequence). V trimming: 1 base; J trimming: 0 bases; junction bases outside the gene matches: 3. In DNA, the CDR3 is TGTGCCAGCAGCTTAGGACTAGCGGGTACCTCCTACGAGCAGTACTTC. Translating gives CASSLGLAGTSYEQYF.

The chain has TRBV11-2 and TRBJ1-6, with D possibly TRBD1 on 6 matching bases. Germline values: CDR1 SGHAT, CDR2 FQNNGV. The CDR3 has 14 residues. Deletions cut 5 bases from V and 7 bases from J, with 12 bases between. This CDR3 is CASSPRGLNSPLHF. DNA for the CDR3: TGTGCCAGCAGCCCCCGGGGGCTAAATTCACCCCTCCACTTT.

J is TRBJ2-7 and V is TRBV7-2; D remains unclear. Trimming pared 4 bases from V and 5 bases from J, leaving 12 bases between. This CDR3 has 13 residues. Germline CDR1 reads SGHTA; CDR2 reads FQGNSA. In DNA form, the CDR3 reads TGTGCCAGCAGCTATCAGCACCTGGACGAGCAGTACTTC. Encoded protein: CASSYQHLDEQYF.